This T cell receptor (beta chain) comes out of a study of cytomegalovirus exposure and HLA in healthy donors. Whole-study findings and limits: Another analysis was done later, and it associated roughly 15,000 TCR beta sequences with HLA alleles at 0.05 false discovery rate. Exclusion applied to some V segments, including TRBV6-2 and TRBV6-3, as they were indistinguishable. A cluster of highly shared sequence variants was likely a sequencing artifact. Common viral pathogens were later found to be apparently linked to several of the most significant clusters.

This CDR3 has 15 amino acids. Trimming stripped 5 bases from V and 2 bases from J, with 13 bases between. Germline assignment: CDR1 SEHNR and CDR2 FQNEAQ (reference sequence). Notes on this clone: The antigen remains unidentified.

Both 60 Vbeta primers and 13 Jbeta primers went into the PCR. Using immunoSEQ multiplex PCR, the repertoire was profiled, and TCRdb retains in-frame clones only, with some absent. The table lists around 170,000 clones, about 81% of them singletons. The V gene is TRBV7-9, the J gene TRBJ2-1, with a possible D match to TRBD2 (6 bases). The origin of this receptor is a man aged 35-49 years in good health and CMV-seronegative. The sample comprised PBMCs. The CDR3 is CASSGRGNPYNEQFF. DNA of the CDR3: TGTGCCAGCAGCGGCCGGGGGAATCCCTACAATGAGCAGTTCTTC.